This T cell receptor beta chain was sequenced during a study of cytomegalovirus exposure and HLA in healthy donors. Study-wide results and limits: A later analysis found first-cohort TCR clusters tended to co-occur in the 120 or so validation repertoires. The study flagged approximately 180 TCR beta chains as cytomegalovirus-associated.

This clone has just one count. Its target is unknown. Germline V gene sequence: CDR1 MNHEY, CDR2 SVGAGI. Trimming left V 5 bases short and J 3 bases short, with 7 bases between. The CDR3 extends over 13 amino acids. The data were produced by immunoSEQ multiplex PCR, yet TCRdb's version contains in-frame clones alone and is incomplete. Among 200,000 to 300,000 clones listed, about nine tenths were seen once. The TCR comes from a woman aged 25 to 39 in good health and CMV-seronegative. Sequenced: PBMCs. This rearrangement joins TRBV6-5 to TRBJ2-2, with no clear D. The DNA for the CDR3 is TGTGCCAGCAGTCTCTCCCACACCGGGGAGCTGTTTTTT. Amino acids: CASSLSHTGELFF.